The next 23 T cell receptor beta chains were all read from a single sample in a study of blood T cell repertoires in COVID-19. Some clones are missing from TCRdb's copy, which holds only in-frame ones; the method was immunoSEQ multiplex PCR. Here the sample spans around 180,000 clones, around two thirds being singletons. The sequenced material came from peripheral blood. The receptor set was obtained from a woman over 75 with acute or convalescent COVID-19.

The chain recombines TRBV6-6 with TRBJ1-1; no definite D call. Germline V gene lookup returns CDR1 MNHNY and CDR2 SVGAGI (reference sequence). CDR3 length: 13 amino acids. Trimming took off 5 bases at V and 1 base at J, with 8 bases between the two ends. The CDR3 region is CASSGGPNTEAFF. As DNA, the CDR3 is TGTGCCAGCAGTGGAGGACCGAACACTGAAGCTTTCTTT.

The rearrangement links TRBV19 to TRBJ1-2; 7 bases are a match to TRBD1. Germline trimming cut 5 bases from V and 2 bases from J; bases unmatched to any gene: 8. This CDR3 has 15 residues. CDR1 and CDR2 from the germline V gene are LNHDA and SQIVND (reference sequence). The CDR3 DNA sequence: TGTGCCAGTAGTTCTGGGTTACAGGGGAACTATGGCTACACCTTC. Protein product: CASSSGLQGNYGYTF.

Only one count was recorded for this clone. CDR3 loop: CASSFPGQGRHEQYF. CDR3 coding DNA: TGTGCCAGCAGTTTTCCGGGACAGGGTCGGCACGAGCAGTACTTC. This chain connects TRBV28 to TRBJ2-7, with 9 bases identical to TRBD1. Per the germline V gene, CDR1 is MDHEN and CDR2 is SYDVKM. The CDR3 has 15 residues. Germline trimming cut 3 bases from V and 5 bases from J; bases unmatched to any gene: 8.

This chain links TRBV19 with TRBJ1-5, with 8 positions matching TRBD1. The CDR3 is made up of 13 amino acids. Germline V gene lookup returns CDR1 LNHDA and CDR2 SQIVND (reference sequence). V trimming: 4 bases; J trimming: 5 bases; junction bases outside the gene matches: 1. The DNA of the CDR3 is TGTGCCAGTAGTAGCAGGGGGCATCAGCCCCAGCATTTT. Its protein product is CASSSRGHQPQHF.

This chain joins TRBV27 and TRBJ2-7; the match to TRBD2 covers 11 bases. The V gene's germline CDR1 is MNHEY and CDR2 SMNVEV (reference sequence). CDR3 length equals 15 residues. The J segment lost 1 base and the V segment lost 6 bases, leaving 5 bases of the junction unmatched. The CDR3 nucleotides read TGTGCCAGCAGACTACTAGCGGGAGAGTCCTACGAGCAGTACTTC. Amino acid sequence: CASRLLAGESYEQYF.

Only a few counts were recorded for this clone. The V call is TRBV10-3, the J call TRBJ2-5; D is unresolved. The CDR3 is 15 residues long. Germline V CDR1 and CDR2: ENHRY, SYGVKD. V was pared by 0 bases and J by 5 bases, with 13 bases between. The CDR3 sequence is CAISESRSAVETQYF. In nucleotides, the CDR3 is TGTGCCATCAGTGAGTCTCGGTCCGCGGTGGAGACCCAGTACTTC.

This clone has a handful of counts. This CDR3 reads CSVVDSSGANVLTF. The CDR3 bases are TGCAGCGTGGTGGACAGTTCTGGGGCCAACGTCCTGACTTTC. V usage is TRBV29-1 and J usage is TRBJ2-6; TRBD1 might be the D (6 bases). Germline V gives CDR1 SQVTM, CDR2 ANQGSEA. V was clipped by 6 bases and J by 1 base, with 10 bases between them. There are 14 residues in the CDR3.

The J gene is TRBJ2-1, the V gene TRBV4-3; the D gene is possibly TRBD2 (5 bases). With 0 bases removed from V and 6 bases from J, the gap between germline ends came to 18 bases. Germline CDR1 reads LGHNA; CDR2 reads YSLEER. The CDR3 has 17 amino acids. The CDR3 here is CASSQDSASGGGNEQFF. The DNA of the CDR3 is TGCGCCAGCAGCCAAGATTCGGCGAGCGGCGGTGGCAATGAGCAGTTCTTC.

This clone was counted a few times. The genes are TRBV28 and TRBJ2-7, with D unclear. Germline CDR1 reads MDHEN; CDR2 reads SYDVKM. The V end was cut by 5 bases, the J end by 3 bases, with 8 bases between. This CDR3 is built from 12 residues. CDR3 bases: TGTGCCAGCAGTAGGTACAGCTACGAGCAGTACTTC. Its protein product is CASSRYSYEQYF.

In its sample, this clone was seen once. J is TRBJ1-5 and V is TRBV4-1, with D perhaps TRBD1 (6 bases). CDR1 MGHRA and CDR2 YSYEKL come from the germline V gene. The length of the CDR3 is 17 residues. V gave up 1 base and J gave up 4 bases, with 17 bases separating them. CDR3 DNA sequence: TGCGCCAGCAGCCAAGGGACAGCCTTACGAGCAAATCAGCCCCAGCATTTT. Translated, it gives CASSQGTALRANQPQHF.

This clone occurred many times. This chain links TRBV5-4 with TRBJ1-6; D might be TRBD1 (5 bases). V lost 3 bases and J 0 bases, leaving 10 bases between the germline ends. The CDR3 sequence is 16 residues long. Germline CDR1 SGHNT, CDR2 YYREEE (reference sequence). The chain's CDR3 is CASSSAGRSYNSPLHF. CDR3 nucleotides: TGTGCCAGCAGCTCAGCGGGGCGCTCCTATAATTCACCCCTCCACTTT.

About this clone: The junction shows a germline mismatch at one end, possibly a read error. Additional DNA sequences in this sample encode the identical CDR3. The chain uses TRBV12-5 and TRBJ2-7, with 7 bases matching TRBD2. CDR3 size: 15 residues. CDR1 and CDR2 (germline): LGHNT, FRNRAP. The CDR3 loop reads CASGLVQGGSYEQYF. The CDR3, as DNA: TGTGCTAGTGGTTTGGTACAAGGCGGGAGTTACGAACAGTACTTC.

The gene calls are TRBV19 and TRBJ2-1, with 9 bases that match TRBD1. CDR3 length equals 15 residues. Per germline, CDR1 LNHDA and CDR2 SQIVND (reference sequence). Trimming cost V 4 bases and J 3 bases; bases outside gene matches: 4. CDR3 amino acids: CASSRGQGNYNEQFF. Here the CDR3 DNA reads TGTGCCAGTAGTAGAGGACAGGGGAACTACAATGAGCAGTTCTTC.

CDR3 sequence: CASSHEGGQGATEAFF. The CDR3 DNA reads as TGTGCCAGCTCGCATGAGGGGGGGCAGGGGGCGACTGAAGCTTTCTTT. The chain joins TRBV18 to TRBJ1-1, with TRBD1 matching 8 bases. Germline V gives CDR1 KGHSH, CDR2 LQKENI. CDR3 length: 16 residues. After removal of 6 bases from V and 5 bases from J, the junction contained 14 bases not matched to a gene.

The chain recombines TRBV9 with TRBJ2-5, with 9 bases aligning to TRBD2. Per germline, CDR1 SGDLS and CDR2 YYNGEE. The V and J ends lost 4 bases and 1 base, in that order; junction bases with no gene match: 11. There are 17 residues in the CDR3. In nucleotides, the CDR3 is TGTGCCAGCAGCACCGCGGGAGGGAACACCCTCCAAGAGACCCAGTACTTC. It translates to CASSTAGGNTLQETQYF.

This clone appeared once. The chain joins TRBV6-5 to TRBJ1-1; 7 bases align to TRBD1. Looked up from germline, CDR1 is MNHEY and CDR2 is SVGAGI. The CDR3 spans 14 residues. V lost 6 bases to trimming and J lost 2 bases; unmatched junction nucleotides: 6. The CDR3 here is CASSDRQGNTEAFF. CDR3 DNA sequence: TGTGCCAGCAGCGATCGACAGGGAAACACTGAAGCTTTCTTT.

The chain is built from TRBV7-2 and TRBJ2-2; D uncertain. CDR3 length: 16 amino acids. Germline lookup yields CDR1 SGHTA and CDR2 FQGNSA. The V end was cut by 3 bases, the J end by 3 bases, with 14 bases between. The CDR3 is CASSFQSNMDTGELFF. The CDR3 nucleotides read TGTGCCAGCAGCTTCCAAAGTAACATGGACACCGGGGAGCTGTTTTTT.

V gene TRBV5-5 combines with J gene TRBJ2-1; 8 bases line up with TRBD1. The germline V gene has CDR1 SGHKS and CDR2 YYEKEE (reference sequence). The CDR3 has 13 amino acids. V lost 2 bases, J lost 8 bases, and 3 bases stayed unmatched. CDR3 sequence: CASSFLTGDEQFF. The CDR3, as DNA: TGTGCCAGCAGCTTTTTGACAGGGGATGAGCAGTTCTTC.

This chain uses TRBV5-1 with TRBJ2-5; 13 positions match TRBD2. The CDR3 has 15 amino acids. With V trimmed by 3 bases and J by 6 bases, 5 bases remained unmatched. Looked up from germline, CDR1 is SGHRS and CDR2 is YFSETQ. In nucleotides, the CDR3 is TGCGCCAGCAGCTCAGGACTAGCGGGAGTTAAGACCCAGTACTTC. Translating it yields CASSSGLAGVKTQYF.

The chain has TRBV15 and TRBJ1-2; D is ambiguous. The CDR3 is 20 amino acids. V was trimmed by 0 bases and J by 2 bases, leaving 25 bases between them. The germline V gene encodes CDR1 LNHNV and CDR2 YYDKDF (reference sequence). CDR3 sequence: CATSRDYLRAGSGRNYGYTF. The DNA of the CDR3 is TGTGCCACCAGCAGAGATTATCTGAGGGCAGGTAGTGGAAGAAACTATGGCTACACCTTC.

The chain uses TRBV7-7 and TRBJ1-4; maybe TRBD1 (5 bases). Germline lookup yields CDR1 SSHAT and CDR2 FNYEAQ (reference sequence). The CDR3 contains 13 residues. Trimming cost V 4 bases and J 8 bases, with 11 bases left between them. The CDR3 sequence: CASSYNPGEKLFF. The CDR3, as DNA: TGTGCCAGCAGCTATAATCCAGGGGAAAAACTGTTTTTT.

The V gene is TRBV7-8, the J gene TRBJ2-2, with 8 bases lining up with TRBD2. The CDR3 runs to 13 residues. Germline values: CDR1 SGHVS, CDR2 FQNEAQ. V shed 4 bases and J 7 bases; nucleotides not matched to a gene: 2. CDR3 bases: TGTGCCAGCAGCTCCCGGGAGGGCGGGGAGCTGTTTTTT. This codes for CASSSREGGELFF.

The chain combines TRBV25-1 with TRBJ1-4; 8 nucleotides agree with TRBD1. The CDR3 covers 14 residues. CDR1 is MGHDK, CDR2 SYGVNS, per germline. With 9 bases clipped from V and 14 bases from J, the junction kept 17 bases outside the gene matches. The chain's CDR3 is CASSGQGRSLGLFF. CDR3 coding DNA: TGTGCCAGTTCCGGACAGGGACGCTCCTTAGGCCTGTTTTTT.